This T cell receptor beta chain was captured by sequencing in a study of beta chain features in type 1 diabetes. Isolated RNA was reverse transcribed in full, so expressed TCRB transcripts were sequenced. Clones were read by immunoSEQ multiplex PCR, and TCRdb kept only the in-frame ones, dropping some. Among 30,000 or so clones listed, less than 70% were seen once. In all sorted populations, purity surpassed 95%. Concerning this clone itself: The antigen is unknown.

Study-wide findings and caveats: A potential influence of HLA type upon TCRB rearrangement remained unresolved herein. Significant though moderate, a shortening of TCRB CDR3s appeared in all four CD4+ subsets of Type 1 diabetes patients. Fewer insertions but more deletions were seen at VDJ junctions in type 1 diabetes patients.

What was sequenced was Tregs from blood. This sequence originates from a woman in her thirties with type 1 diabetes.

The CDR3 region has the DNA TGTGCCAGCAGTTGGGACATAAACTACGAGCAGTACTTC. Translating it yields CASSWDINYEQYF. The chain combines TRBV6-6 with TRBJ2-7, with D possibly matching TRBD1 (6 bases). Deletions cut 4 bases from V and 3 bases from J, with 10 bases between. Germline CDR1 and CDR2: MNHNY and SVGAGI (reference sequence). CDR3 length equals 13 residues.